Shown below are 4 T cell receptor beta chains from a single sample sequenced in a study of CD8 T cells in Susac syndrome. With random hexamers, reverse transcription was performed on about 0.5 to 1 ug of RNA. TCRdb processed the immunoSEQ multiplex PCR reads anew with MiXCR; each CDR3 protein has one entry. This sample yields roughly 140,000 distinct CDR3 sequences, of which about 94% are seen a single time; more than 0.075% belongs to the top ten. The sequencing input was CD4+ T cells from PBMCs. These receptors were taken from a human donor with Susac syndrome.

The genes are TRBV19 and TRBJ1-5, with D perhaps matching TRBD1 (5 bases). The CDR3 sequence is 13 residues long. Trimming pared 4 bases from V and 5 bases from J, leaving 9 bases between. Germline V CDR1 and CDR2: LNHDA, SQIVND (reference sequence). The CDR3 spells CASSTRGDQPQHF. The CDR3 nucleotides read TGTGCCAGTAGTACGCGGGGGGATCAGCCCCAGCATTTT.

This sequence joins TRBV25-1 and TRBJ1-6; a possible D gene is TRBD1 (6 bases). The germline V and J ends were trimmed by 1 base and 7 bases, with 11 bases remaining between them. This CDR3 comprises 15 residues. CDR1 and CDR2 (germline): MGHDK, SYGVNS. CDR3 amino acids: CASSESGAWNSPLHF. Written as DNA, the CDR3 is TGTGCCAGCAGTGAATCGGGGGCTTGGAATTCACCCCTCCACTTT.

This sequence joins TRBV20-1 and TRBJ2-5, with 8 bases that match TRBD1. Germline V gene sequence: CDR1 DFQATT, CDR2 SNEGSKA (reference sequence). The CDR3 length is 13 residues. The J segment lost 10 bases and the V segment lost 4 bases, leaving 11 bases of the junction unmatched. DNA of the CDR3: TGCAGTGCTACCGGGACAGGAATAGGTGGCCAGTACTTC. Protein product: CSATGTGIGGQYF.

The chain recombines TRBV3-1 with TRBJ1-4; no clear D gene. The CDR3 is made up of 13 amino acids. Germline CDR1 LGHDT, CDR2 YNNKEL (reference sequence). V shed 4 bases and J shed 7 bases, with 10 bases lying between them. DNA of the CDR3: TGTGCCAGCAGCCGGCTCATAAGTGAAAAACTGTTTTTT. This encodes CASSRLISEKLFF.